This T cell receptor (beta chain) was obtained from a study of blood T cell repertoires in COVID-19. At the level of the study: PBMCs, B-cell-depleted T cells, or T cells provided the cDNA or gDNA that made up the material.

The germline V gene encodes CDR1 SGHAT and CDR2 FQNNGV. This CDR3 region has 15 residues. The ends lost 5 bases at V and 6 bases at J; junction bases unmatched: 8. Participants were aged roughly 18 to 90 years, lived in 20 to 25 US areas, and enrolled virtually. Participants' own reports of clinical history determined their cohort assignment. Per the authors' pipeline: The assay estimated nucleated cells by amplifying reference gene primers. This table comes from immunoSEQ multiplex PCR, and its TCRdb copy is limited to in-frame clones, with some not included. Clonal size and the V and J genes are those of that table, whereas D and trimming came from the DNA. Here the sample spans approximately 210,000 clones, around 82% being singletons.

The sequence was obtained from a man aged 25 to 45 with acute COVID-19. Sequencing was performed on PBMCs or T cells enriched from blood (not recorded which). The V and J genes are TRBV11-2 and TRBJ2-2; 8 nucleotides line up with TRBD2. The DNA for the CDR3 is TGTGCCAGCAGCCCACGGGGGGGCCTGGCCGGGGAGCTGTTTTTT. Its protein product is CASSPRGGLAGELFF. Full variable domain (rest looked up from reference TRBV11-2 and TRBJ2-2): EAGVAQSPRYKIIEKRQSVAFWCNPISGHATLYWYQQILGQGPKLLIQFQNNGVVDDSQLPKDRFSAERLKGVDSTLKIQPAKLEDSAVYLCASSPRGGLAGELFFGEGSRLTVL.